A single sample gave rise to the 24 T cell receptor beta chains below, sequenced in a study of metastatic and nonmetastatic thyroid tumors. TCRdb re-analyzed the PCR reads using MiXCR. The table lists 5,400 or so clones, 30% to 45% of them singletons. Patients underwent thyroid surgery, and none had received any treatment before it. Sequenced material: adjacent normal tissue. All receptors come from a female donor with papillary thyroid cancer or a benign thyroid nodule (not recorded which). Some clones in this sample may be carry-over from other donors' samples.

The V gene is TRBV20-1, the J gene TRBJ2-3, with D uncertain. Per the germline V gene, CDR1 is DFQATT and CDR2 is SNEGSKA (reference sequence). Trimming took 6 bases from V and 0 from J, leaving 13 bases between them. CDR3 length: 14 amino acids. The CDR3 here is CSAAEPFSTDTQYF. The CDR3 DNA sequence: TGCAGTGCCGCGGAGCCATTTAGCACAGATACGCAGTATTTT.

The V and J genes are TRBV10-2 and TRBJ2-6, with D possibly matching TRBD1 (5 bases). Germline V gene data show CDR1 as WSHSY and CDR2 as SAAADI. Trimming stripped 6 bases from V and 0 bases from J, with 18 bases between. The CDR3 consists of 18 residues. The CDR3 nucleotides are TGCGCCAGCAGGAATACGACAGTTAACCTCTCTGGGGCCAACGTCCTGACTTTC. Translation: CASRNTTVNLSGANVLTF.

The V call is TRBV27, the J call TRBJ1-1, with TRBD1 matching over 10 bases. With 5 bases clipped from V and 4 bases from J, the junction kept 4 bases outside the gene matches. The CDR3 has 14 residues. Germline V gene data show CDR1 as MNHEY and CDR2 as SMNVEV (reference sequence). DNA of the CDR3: TGTGCCAGCAGTGCGGGACAGGGGACCACTGAAGCTTTCTTT. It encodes CASSAGQGTTEAFF.

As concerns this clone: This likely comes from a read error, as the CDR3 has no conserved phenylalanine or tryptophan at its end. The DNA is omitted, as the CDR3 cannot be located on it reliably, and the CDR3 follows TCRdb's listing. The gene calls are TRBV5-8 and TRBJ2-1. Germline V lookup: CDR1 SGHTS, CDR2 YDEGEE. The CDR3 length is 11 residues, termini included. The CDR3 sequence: CASSSYNEQLL.

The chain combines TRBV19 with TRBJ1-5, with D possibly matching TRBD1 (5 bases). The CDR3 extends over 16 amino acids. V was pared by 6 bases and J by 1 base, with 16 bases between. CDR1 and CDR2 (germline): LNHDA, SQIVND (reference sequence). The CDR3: CASSLPGRVSNQPQHF. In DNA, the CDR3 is TGTGCCAGTAGCCTCCCAGGGAGGGTCAGCAATCAGCCCCAGCATTTT.

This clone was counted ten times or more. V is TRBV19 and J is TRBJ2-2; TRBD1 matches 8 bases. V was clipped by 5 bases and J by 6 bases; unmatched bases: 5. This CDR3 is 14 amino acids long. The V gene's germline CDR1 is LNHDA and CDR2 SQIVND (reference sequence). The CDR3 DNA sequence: TGTGCCAGTAGTGGATTGACAGGGGCCGGGGAGCTGTTTTTT. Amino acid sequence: CASSGLTGAGELFF.

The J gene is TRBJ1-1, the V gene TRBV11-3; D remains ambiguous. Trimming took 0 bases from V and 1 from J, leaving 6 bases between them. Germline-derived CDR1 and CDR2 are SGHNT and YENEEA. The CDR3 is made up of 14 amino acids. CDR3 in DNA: TGTGCCAGCAGCTTAGAGGAGTGGAACACTGAAGCTTTCTTT. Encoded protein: CASSLEEWNTEAFF.

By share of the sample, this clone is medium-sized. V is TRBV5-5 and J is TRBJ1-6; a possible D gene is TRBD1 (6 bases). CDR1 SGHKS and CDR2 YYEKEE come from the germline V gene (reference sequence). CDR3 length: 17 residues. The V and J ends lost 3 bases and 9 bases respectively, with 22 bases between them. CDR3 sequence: CASSWGLSGRGGSPLHF. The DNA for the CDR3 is TGTGCCAGCAGCTGGGGGCTCAGCGGGAGAGGAGGTTCACCCCTCCACTTT.

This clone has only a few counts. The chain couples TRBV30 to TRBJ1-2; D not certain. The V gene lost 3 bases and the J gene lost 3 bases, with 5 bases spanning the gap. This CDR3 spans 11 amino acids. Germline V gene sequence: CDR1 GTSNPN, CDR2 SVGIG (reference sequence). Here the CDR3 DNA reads TGTGCCTGGAGCTTTTACTATGGCTACACCTTC. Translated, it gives CAWSFYYGYTF. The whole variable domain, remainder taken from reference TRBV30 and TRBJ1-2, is SQTIHQWPATLVQPVGSPLSLECTVEGTSNPNLYWYRQAAGRGLQLLFYSVGIGQISSEVPQNLSASRPQDRQFILSSKKLLLSDSGFYLCAWSFYYGYTFGSGTRLTVV.

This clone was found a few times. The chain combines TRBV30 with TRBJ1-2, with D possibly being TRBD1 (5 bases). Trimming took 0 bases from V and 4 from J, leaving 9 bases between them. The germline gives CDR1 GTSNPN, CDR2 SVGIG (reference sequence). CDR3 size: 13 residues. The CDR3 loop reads CAWSVGQGYGYTF. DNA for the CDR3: TGTGCCTGGAGTGTGGGGCAGGGCTATGGCTACACCTTC.

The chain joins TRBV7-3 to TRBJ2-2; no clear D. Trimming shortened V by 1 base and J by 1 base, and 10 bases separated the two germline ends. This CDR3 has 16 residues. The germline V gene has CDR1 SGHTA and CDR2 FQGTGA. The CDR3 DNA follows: TGTGCCAGCAGCTTAAATCACGGCAGGAACACCGGGGAGCTGTTTTTT. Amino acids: CASSLNHGRNTGELFF. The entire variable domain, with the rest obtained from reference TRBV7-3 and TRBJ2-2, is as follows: GAGVSQTPSNKVTEKGKYVELRCDPISGHTALYWYRQSLGQGPEFLIYFQGTGAADDSGLPNDRFFAVRPEGSVSTLKIQRTERGDSAVYLCASSLNHGRNTGELFFGEGSRLTVL.

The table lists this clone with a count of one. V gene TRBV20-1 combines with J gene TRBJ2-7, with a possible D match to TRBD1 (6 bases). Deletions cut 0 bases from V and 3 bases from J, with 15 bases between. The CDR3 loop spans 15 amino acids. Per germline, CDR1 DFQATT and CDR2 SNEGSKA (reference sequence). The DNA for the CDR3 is TGCAGTGCTAGAGATCTCCGGGACATCAACTACGAGCAGTACTTC. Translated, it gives CSARDLRDINYEQYF.

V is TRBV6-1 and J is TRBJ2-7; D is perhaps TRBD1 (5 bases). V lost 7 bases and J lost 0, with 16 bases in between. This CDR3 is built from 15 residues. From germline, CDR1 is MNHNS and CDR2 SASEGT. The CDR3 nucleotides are TGTGCCAGCAAATTGGGGCGCCACCCCTCCTACGAGCAGTACTTC. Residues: CASKLGRHPSYEQYF.

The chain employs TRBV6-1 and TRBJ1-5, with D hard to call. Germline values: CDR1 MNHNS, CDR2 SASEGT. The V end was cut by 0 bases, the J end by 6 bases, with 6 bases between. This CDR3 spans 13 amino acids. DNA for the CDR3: TGTGCCAGCAGTGAAGCCCTGGGTCAGCCCCAGCATTTT. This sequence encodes CASSEALGQPQHF.

CDR3 sequence reads: CASSLGTGGFGYTF. For the CDR3, the DNA is TGTGCCAGCAGCTTAGGGACAGGGGGCTTTGGCTACACCTTC. The chain carries TRBV14 and TRBJ1-2; 12 bases fit TRBD1. CDR3 length equals 14 residues. Germline V gives CDR1 SGHDN, CDR2 FVKESK. The V gene end was trimmed by 5 bases and the J gene end by 7 bases; junction bases not matched to a gene: 5.

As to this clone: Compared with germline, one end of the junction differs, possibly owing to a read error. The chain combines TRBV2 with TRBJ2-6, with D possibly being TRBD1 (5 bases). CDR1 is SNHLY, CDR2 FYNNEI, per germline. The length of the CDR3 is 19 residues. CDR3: CASGEEVRAFLSVANVLTF. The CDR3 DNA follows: TGTGCCAGCGGTGAAGAGGTCAGGGCCTTTCTCTCTGTTGCCAACGTCCTGACTTTC.

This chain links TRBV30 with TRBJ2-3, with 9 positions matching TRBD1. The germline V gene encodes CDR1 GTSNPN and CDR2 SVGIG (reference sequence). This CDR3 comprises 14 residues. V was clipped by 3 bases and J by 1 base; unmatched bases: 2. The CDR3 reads CAWRDRGRTDTQYF. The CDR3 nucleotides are TGTGCCTGGAGGGACAGGGGCCGCACAGATACGCAGTATTTT.

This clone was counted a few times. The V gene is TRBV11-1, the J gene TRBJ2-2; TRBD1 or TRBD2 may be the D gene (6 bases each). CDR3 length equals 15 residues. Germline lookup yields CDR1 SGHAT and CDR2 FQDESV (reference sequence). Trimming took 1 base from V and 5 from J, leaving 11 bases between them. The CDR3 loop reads CASSLGGAGTGELFF. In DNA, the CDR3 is TGTGCCAGCAGCTTAGGGGGGGCCGGTACCGGGGAGCTGTTTTTT.

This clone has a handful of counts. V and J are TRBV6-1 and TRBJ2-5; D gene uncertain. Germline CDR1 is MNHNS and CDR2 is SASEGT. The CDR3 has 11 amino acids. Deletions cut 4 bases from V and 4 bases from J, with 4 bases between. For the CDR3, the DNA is TGTGCCAGCAGTGTTGCAGAGACCCAGTACTTC. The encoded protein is CASSVAETQYF.

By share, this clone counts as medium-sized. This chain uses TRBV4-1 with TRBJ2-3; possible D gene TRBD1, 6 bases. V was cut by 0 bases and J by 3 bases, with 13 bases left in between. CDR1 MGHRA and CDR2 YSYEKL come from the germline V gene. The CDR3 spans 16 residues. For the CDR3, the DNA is TGCGCCAGCAGCCAAGAATGGTCCCAGGGGACAGATACGCAGTATTTT. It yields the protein CASSQEWSQGTDTQYF.

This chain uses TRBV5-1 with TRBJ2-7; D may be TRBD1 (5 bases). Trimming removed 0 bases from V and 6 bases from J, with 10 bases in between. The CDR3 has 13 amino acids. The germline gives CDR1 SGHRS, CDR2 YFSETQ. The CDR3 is CASSLDTGGEQYF. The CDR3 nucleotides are TGCGCCAGCAGCTTGGATACAGGTGGCGAGCAGTACTTC.

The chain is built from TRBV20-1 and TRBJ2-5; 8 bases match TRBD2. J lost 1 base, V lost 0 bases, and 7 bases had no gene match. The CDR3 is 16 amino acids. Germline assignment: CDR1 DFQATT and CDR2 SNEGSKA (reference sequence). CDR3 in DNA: TGCAGTGCTAGAGATGCCGGGGGGGCCGTCCAAGAGACCCAGTACTTC. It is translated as CSARDAGGAVQETQYF.

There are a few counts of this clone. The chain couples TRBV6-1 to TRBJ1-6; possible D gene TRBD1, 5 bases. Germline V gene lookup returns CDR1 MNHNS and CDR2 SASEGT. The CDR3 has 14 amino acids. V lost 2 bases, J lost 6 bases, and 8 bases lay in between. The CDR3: CASSELGGNSPLHF. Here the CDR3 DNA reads TGTGCCAGCAGTGAACTCGGGGGTAATTCACCCCTCCACTTT.

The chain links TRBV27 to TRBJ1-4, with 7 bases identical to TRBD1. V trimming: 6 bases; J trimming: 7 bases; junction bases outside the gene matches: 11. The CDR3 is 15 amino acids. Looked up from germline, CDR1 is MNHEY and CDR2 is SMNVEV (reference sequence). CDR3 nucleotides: TGTGCCAGCAGCTCTGGACAGGCTGACCGTGAAAAACTGTTTTTT. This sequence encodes CASSSGQADREKLFF.